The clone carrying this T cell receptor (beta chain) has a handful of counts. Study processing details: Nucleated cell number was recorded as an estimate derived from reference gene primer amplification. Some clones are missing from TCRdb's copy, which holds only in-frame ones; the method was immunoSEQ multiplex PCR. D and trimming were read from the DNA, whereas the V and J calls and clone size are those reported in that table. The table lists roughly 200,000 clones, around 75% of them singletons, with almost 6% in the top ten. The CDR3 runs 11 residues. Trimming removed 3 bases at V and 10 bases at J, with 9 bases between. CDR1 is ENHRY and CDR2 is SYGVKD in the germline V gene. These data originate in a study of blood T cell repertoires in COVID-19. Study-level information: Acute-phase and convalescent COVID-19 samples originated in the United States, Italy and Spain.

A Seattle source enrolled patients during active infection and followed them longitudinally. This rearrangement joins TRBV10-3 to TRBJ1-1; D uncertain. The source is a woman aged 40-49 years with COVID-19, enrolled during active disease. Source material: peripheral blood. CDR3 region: CAISDQAGAFF. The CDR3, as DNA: TGTGCCATCAGTGACCAGGCAGGAGCTTTCTTT.